The rows below give T cell receptor beta chains drawn from one sample of a study of blood T cell repertoires in COVID-19. Clones were sequenced by immunoSEQ multiplex PCR, and TCRdb holds only the in-frame ones, with some missing. The table has under 300,000 clones, around 92% seen once; the top ten hold less than 2%. The specimen sequenced was PBMCs or T cells enriched from blood (not recorded which). The receptors shown here come from an older woman who had recovered from COVID-19. Both conserved end residues are trimmed from each CDR3. Expanded clones get a size class; other rows say once, few or many, or leave the size out.

j_call | clone_size | v_call | cdr3_aa
TRBJ1-3 | . | TRBV19 | ASRTGGTGNTIY
TRBJ1-3 | . | TRBV19 | ASSIRHRRQGLEDTIY
TRBJ1-6 | once | TRBV30 | AWSVLDSLLPLH
TRBJ2-5 | . | TRBV18 | ASSPPGDQETQY
TRBJ2-1 | . | TRBV9 | ASSAPGRGPAEQF
TRBJ1-2 | few | TRBV11-2 | ASSLNSYGYT
TRBJ2-7 | . | TRBV27 | ASSVRPQSSYEQY
TRBJ1-1 | . | TRBV18 | ASSMGQPNTEAF
TRBJ2-1 | . | TRBV11-2 | ASSFVSRGEQF
TRBJ2-7 | once | TRBV6-2/TRBV6-3 | ASSPWSGGIREQY
TRBJ1-4 | once | TRBV7-9 | ASSAGGTPEKLF
TRBJ2-7 | . | TRBV21-1 | ASSAFGETSGRYEQY
TRBJ2-3 | . | TRBV21-1 | ASSNRDRGDTQY
TRBJ1-1 | . | TRBV28 | ASSGLLNTEAF
TRBJ1-5 | . | TRBV28 | ASWRGGPQH
TRBJ1-2 | . | TRBV7-2 | ASSYRTGGFGYT
TRBJ1-1 | few | TRBV28 | ASSSGQGTEAF
TRBJ2-2 | . | TRBV7-3 | ASSSNREPGELF
TRBJ1-1 | . | TRBV11-2 | ASSSDRNTEAF